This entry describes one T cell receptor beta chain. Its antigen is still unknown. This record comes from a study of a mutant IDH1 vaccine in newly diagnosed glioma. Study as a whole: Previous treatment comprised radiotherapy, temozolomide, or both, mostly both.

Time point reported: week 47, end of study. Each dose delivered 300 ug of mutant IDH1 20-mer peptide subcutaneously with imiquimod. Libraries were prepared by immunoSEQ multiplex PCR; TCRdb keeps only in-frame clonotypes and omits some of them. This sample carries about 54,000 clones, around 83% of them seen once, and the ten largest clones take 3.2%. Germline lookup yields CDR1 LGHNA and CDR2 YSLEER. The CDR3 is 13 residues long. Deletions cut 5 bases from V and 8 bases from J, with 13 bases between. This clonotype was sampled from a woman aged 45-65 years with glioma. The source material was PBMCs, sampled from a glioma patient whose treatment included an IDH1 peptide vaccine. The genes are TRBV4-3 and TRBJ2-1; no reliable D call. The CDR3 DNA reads TGCGCCAGCAGCTCGCGGCTATACGATGAGCAGTTCTTC. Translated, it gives CASSSRLYDEQFF.